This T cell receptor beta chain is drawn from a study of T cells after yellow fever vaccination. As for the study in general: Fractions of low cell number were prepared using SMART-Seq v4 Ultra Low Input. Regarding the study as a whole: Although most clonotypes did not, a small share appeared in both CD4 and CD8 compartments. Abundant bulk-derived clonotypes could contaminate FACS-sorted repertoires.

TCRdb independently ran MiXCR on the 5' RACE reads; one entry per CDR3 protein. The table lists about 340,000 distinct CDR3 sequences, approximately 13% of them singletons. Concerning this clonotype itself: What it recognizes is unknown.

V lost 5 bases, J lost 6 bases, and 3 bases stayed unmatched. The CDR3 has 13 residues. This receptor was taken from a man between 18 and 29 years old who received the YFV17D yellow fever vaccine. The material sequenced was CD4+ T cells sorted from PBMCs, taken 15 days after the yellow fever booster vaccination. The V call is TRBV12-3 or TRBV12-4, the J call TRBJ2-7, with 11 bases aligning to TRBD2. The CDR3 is CASSLLAGAEQYV. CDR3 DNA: TGTGCCAGCAGTCTACTAGCGGGGGCCGAGCAGTACGTC.